Listed below are T cell receptor beta chains from one sample, sequenced in a study of blood T cell repertoires in COVID-19. Repertoires were generated with immunoSEQ multiplex PCR, while TCRdb's copy carries only in-frame clones and drops some. Altogether approximately 100,000 clones are present, 75% to 90% being singletons, with the ten largest covering about 1.7%. Material for sequencing was peripheral blood. The receptors stem from a woman aged 70 to 79 with active or convalescent COVID-19. CDR3s include the opening cysteine and the closing phenylalanine or tryptophan. D genes are given only for firm matches. Size values are once, few and many counts, or a class for expanded clones, and some rows have none.

j_call | clone_size | d_call | v_call | cdr3_aa | cdr3_nt
TRBJ2-2 | . | TRBD2 | TRBV7-2 | CASSPRLAGTGELFF | TGTGCCAGCAGCCCCCGACTAGCGGGAACCGGGGAGCTGTTTTTT
TRBJ2-7 | . | TRBD2 | TRBV7-2 | CASSLARGTYEQYF | TGTGCCAGCAGCTTAGCGCGGGGGACCTACGAGCAGTACTTC
TRBJ2-7 | . | TRBD2 | TRBV11-2 | CASSLGLASYEQYF | TGTGCCAGCAGCTTAGGACTAGCGTCCTACGAGCAGTACTTC
TRBJ2-1 | . | TRBD2 | TRBV5-6 | CASSSSGSSYNEQFF | TGTGCCAGCAGCTCTAGCGGGAGCTCCTACAATGAGCAGTTCTTC
TRBJ2-3 | few | TRBD2 | TRBV30 | CAWSVGTSGGGDTQYF | TGTGCCTGGAGTGTGGGGACTAGCGGGGGGGGAGATACGCAGTATTTT
TRBJ2-3 | . | TRBD2 | TRBV14 | CASSQEVGSGSYTQYF | TGTGCCAGCAGCCAAGAGGTCGGTAGCGGGAGTTATACGCAGTATTTT
TRBJ1-2 | . | . | TRBV28 | CASSLSQYGYTF | TGTGCCAGCAGTTTATCCCAATATGGCTACACCTTC
TRBJ2-1 | . | TRBD1 | TRBV7-6 | CASSFDRGGYNEQFF | TGTGCCAGCAGCTTCGACAGGGGAGGCTACAATGAGCAGTTCTTC
TRBJ2-7 | . | TRBD2 | TRBV14 | CASSASGYEQYF | TGTGCCAGCAGCGCTAGCGGCTACGAGCAGTACTTC
TRBJ2-7 | once | TRBD2 | TRBV11-2 | CASRGGTSALYEQYF | TGTGCCAGCAGAGGGGGGACTAGCGCCCTATACGAGCAGTACTTC
TRBJ1-1 | . | . | TRBV28 | CAAREGVYTEAFF | TGTGCCGCAAGAGAAGGAGTATACACTGAAGCTTTCTTT
TRBJ2-7 | . | TRBD2 | TRBV5-1 | CASSLGFSGGEYEQYF | TGCGCCAGCAGCTTGGGATTTAGCGGGGGGGAATACGAGCAGTACTTC
TRBJ1-2 | few | . | TRBV24-1 | CATSDSFRGSDYGYTF | TGTGCCACCAGTGATTCCTTTCGGGGAAGCGACTATGGCTACACCTTC
TRBJ2-7 | . | TRBD2 | TRBV18 | CASSPRGSGGAKTYEQYF | TGTGCCAGCTCACCACGGGGTAGCGGGGGGGCCAAAACCTACGAGCAGTACTTC
TRBJ2-5 | . | TRBD1 | TRBV2 | CASRVQGYQETQYF | TGTGCCAGCAGGGTACAGGGGTACCAAGAGACCCAGTACTTC
TRBJ2-7 | . | . | TRBV24-1 | CATSDLDGGQYF | TGTGCCACCAGTGATTTGGACGGCGGGCAGTACTTC
TRBJ1-1 | . | . | TRBV18 | CASSPSNWRSTEAFF | TGTGCCAGCTCACCATCTAACTGGAGGAGTACTGAAGCTTTCTTT
TRBJ2-7 | . | . | TRBV28 | CASSPYRDRPDF | TGTGCCAGCAGTCCTTACAGGGATCGTCCGGACTTC
TRBJ2-3 | once | . | TRBV5-4 | CASSRDTLGDTQYF | TGTGCCAGCAGCAGGGACACTTTGGGAGATACGCAGTATTTT
TRBJ1-6 | . | . | TRBV30 | CAWSVVAVNSPLHF | TGTGCCTGGAGTGTCGTCGCGGTAAATTCACCCCTCCACTTT
TRBJ1-5 | . | . | TRBV19 | CASSISGQLNQPQHF | TGTGCCAGTAGTATCTCCGGACAGCTTAATCAGCCCCAGCATTTT
TRBJ2-7 | . | TRBD2 | TRBV18 | CASSPGLADNYEQYF | TGTGCCAGCTCACCGGGTCTAGCGGATAACTACGAGCAGTACTTC
TRBJ2-1 | . | TRBD2 | TRBV9 | CASSAGRSGGAGLYNEQFF | TGTGCCAGCAGCGCCGGGCGAAGCGGGGGGGCTGGTCTCTACAATGAGCAGTTCTTC
TRBJ2-1 | . | TRBD1 | TRBV18 | CASSPPHRGNEQFF | TGTGCCAGCTCACCACCCCACAGGGGCAATGAGCAGTTCTTC
TRBJ2-3 | . | TRBD2 | TRBV15 | CATSRKPTSGRSADTQYF | TGTGCCACCAGCAGAAAACCGACTAGCGGGAGGTCGGCAGATACGCAGTATTTT
TRBJ2-5 | few | TRBD2 | TRBV5-4 | CASSLGLAVGETQYF | TGTGCCAGCAGCTTGGGACTAGCGGTAGGGGAGACCCAGTACTTC
TRBJ1-2 | few | TRBD1 | TRBV30 | CAWRDSTGTGRIGGYTF | TGTGCCTGGAGGGACTCTACCGGGACAGGGCGGATTGGTGGCTACACCTTC
TRBJ1-4 | . | TRBD1 | TRBV2 | CASSEVGGGNEKLFF | TGTGCCAGCAGTGAAGTAGGGGGCGGAAATGAAAAACTGTTTTTT
TRBJ1-5 | once | TRBD1 | TRBV6-2/TRBV6-3 | CASSYWRDSGNQPQHF | TGTGCCAGCAGTTACTGGAGGGACAGCGGGAATCAGCCCCAGCATTTT
TRBJ1-2 | . | . | TRBV12-5 | CASGSRGSRGDGYTF | TGTGCTAGTGGTTCGAGGGGGAGCCGGGGGGATGGCTACACCTTC
TRBJ2-3 | . | . | TRBV28 | CASKQGTSTDTQYF | TGTGCCAGCAAACAGGGGACTAGCACAGATACGCAGTATTTT